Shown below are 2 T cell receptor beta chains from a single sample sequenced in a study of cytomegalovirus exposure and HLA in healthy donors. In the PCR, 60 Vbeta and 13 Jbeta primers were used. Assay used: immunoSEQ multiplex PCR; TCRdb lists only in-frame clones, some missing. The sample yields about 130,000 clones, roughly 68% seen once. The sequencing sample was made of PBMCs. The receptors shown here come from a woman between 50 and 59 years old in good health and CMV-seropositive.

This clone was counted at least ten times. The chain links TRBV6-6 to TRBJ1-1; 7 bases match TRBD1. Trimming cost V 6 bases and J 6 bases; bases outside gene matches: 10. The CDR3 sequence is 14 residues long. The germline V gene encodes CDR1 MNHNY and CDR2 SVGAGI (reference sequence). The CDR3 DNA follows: TGTGCCAGCAGCAACCTAAGGGGGCGCGCTGAAGCTTTCTTT. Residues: CASSNLRGRAEAFF.

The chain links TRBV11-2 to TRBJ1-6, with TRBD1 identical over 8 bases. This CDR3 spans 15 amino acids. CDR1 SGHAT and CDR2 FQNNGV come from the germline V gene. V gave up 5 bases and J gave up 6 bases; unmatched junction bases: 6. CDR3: CASSRRTGPNSPLHF. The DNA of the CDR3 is TGTGCCAGCAGCCGCCGGACAGGGCCTAATTCACCCCTCCACTTT.